This T cell receptor (beta chain) was recovered during a study of blood T cell repertoires in COVID-19. Background on the study: There were acute and convalescent COVID-19 samples, and they came from the United States, Italy and Spain. Nucleic acid was either cDNA or gDNA, and it came from T cells, B-cell-depleted T cells, or PBMCs.

Germline CDR1 and CDR2: PRHDT and FYEKMQ (reference sequence). The V segment lost 0 bases and the J segment 5 bases; nucleotides outside the gene matches: 6. The CDR3 covers 15 residues. Original processing methods: The assay estimated nucleated cells by amplifying reference gene primers. Some clones are missing from TCRdb's copy, which holds only in-frame ones; the method was immunoSEQ multiplex PCR. That table is the source of V, J and clone size, and D and trimming were worked out from the DNA. Of around 19,000 clones in the sample, about 91% were seen once. Sequencing was carried out using peripheral blood. The chain is built from TRBV13 and TRBJ2-5, with TRBD2 matching over 7 bases. This sequence originates from a man in his sixties or seventies with active COVID-19. The CDR3: CASSLGGRAAETQYF. CDR3 DNA: TGTGCCAGCAGCTTAGGAGGGAGGGCCGCCGAGACCCAGTACTTC.